This TCR beta chain appears in the sequencing data of a study of early T cells in non-severe SARS-CoV-2 infection. As for the study in general: Unpaired chains resulted from sequencing bulk RNA of unsorted whole blood. Findings and caveats of the study: Sequences matched to VDJdb favored anti-spike CD8 responses, while private and CD4 specificities were missed.

Germline loops: CDR1 MGHRA, CDR2 YSYEKL. The CDR3 covers 13 residues. V was pared by 0 bases and J by 6 bases, with 0 bases of the junction left unmatched. This clonotype was seen ten or more times. The antigen is undetermined. Attached unique molecular identifiers marked individual cDNA molecules. Each CDR3 protein is one row after TCRdb ran MiXCR on the 5' RACE reads. The sample yields tens of thousands of distinct CDR3 sequences, 4.5% to 7% seen once. The rearrangement uses TRBV4-1 and TRBJ2-3; 7 nucleotides agree with TRBD2. This specimen consisted of whole blood, obtained at baseline. This receptor was obtained from an adult who was a healthcare worker with PCR-confirmed SARS-CoV-2 infection or an uninfected control (not recorded which). The CDR3 DNA reads as TGCGCCAGCAGCCAAGAGGGAGGGGATACGCAGTATTTT. Translating it yields CASSQEGGDTQYF.